The 6 T cell receptor beta chains below come from one sample, sequenced in a study of vaccination and CD4 T cells after COVID-19. Oncomine TCR Beta short-read sequencing was applied to DNA from cultured CD4+ T cells. TCRdb independently ran MiXCR on the PCR reads; one entry per CDR3 protein. The sample has about 20,000 distinct CDR3 sequences; 60% to 80% are singletons. The antigens for these receptors are not known. Treatment noted: roughly 11-day PBMC culture with coronavirus spike peptide pools or control peptides (ViraFEST assay). The sample was CD4+ T cells from blood, cultured in vitro. These TCRs come from a human donor who had recovered from COVID-19.

The chain combines TRBV11-2 with TRBJ1-1; D is possibly TRBD1 (5 bases). The CDR3 has 15 residues. Germline V gene sequence: CDR1 SGHAT, CDR2 FQNNGV. Trimming stripped 6 bases from V and 0 bases from J, with 14 bases between. CDR3 loop: CASRKFGGMNTEAFF. CDR3 DNA: TGTGCCAGCAGAAAATTTGGGGGAATGAACACTGAAGCTTTCTTT. The whole variable domain, filled in from reference TRBV11-2 and TRBJ1-1, reads EAGVAQSPRYKIIEKRQSVAFWCNPISGHATLYWYQQILGQGPKLLIQFQNNGVVDDSQLPKDRFSAERLKGVDSTLKIQPAKLEDSAVYLCASRKFGGMNTEAFFGQGTRLTVV.

The rearrangement links TRBV5-1 to TRBJ2-3, with TRBD1 identical over 8 bases. This CDR3 comprises 15 residues. The trim removed 4 bases at V and 3 bases at J, leaving 7 bases unmatched. Germline CDR1 is SGHRS and CDR2 is YFSETQ. The CDR3 here is CASSTRTGLTDTQYF. DNA for the CDR3: TGCGCCAGCAGCACCCGGACAGGGTTGACAGATACGCAGTATTTT. Supplemented by reference TRBV5-1 and TRBJ2-3, the full variable domain reads KAGVTQTPRYLIKTRGQQVTLSCSPISGHRSVSWYQQTPGQGLQFLFEYFSETQRNKGNFPGRFSGRQFSNSRSEMNVSTLELGDSALYLCASSTRTGLTDTQYFGPGTRLTVL.

The chain uses TRBV7-2 and TRBJ2-4; the D call may be TRBD1 or TRBD2 (5 bases each). Between the trimmed V and J ends, which lost 1 base and 0 bases, there was a span of 10 bases. The CDR3 spans 16 residues. The germline CDR1 and CDR2 sequences are SGHTA and FQGNSA. The CDR3 here is CASSLVVGVAKNIQYF. CDR3 sequence (DNA): TGTGCCAGCAGCTTAGTAGTGGGGGTAGCCAAAAACATTCAGTACTTC.

The table lists this clonotype with a few counts. This chain uses TRBV20-1 with TRBJ1-1, with 7 bases lining up with TRBD1. The CDR3 loop spans 14 amino acids. With V trimmed by 4 bases and J by 3 bases, 8 bases remained unmatched. The germline V gene encodes CDR1 DFQATT and CDR2 SNEGSKA (reference sequence). CDR3 sequence: CSATRQGPYTEAFF. CDR3 coding DNA: TGCAGTGCTACCAGACAGGGACCTTACACTGAAGCTTTCTTT.

This chain links TRBV28 with TRBJ1-2; 7 nucleotides agree with TRBD1. Trimming at V came to 6 bases and at J to 4 bases, leaving 5 bases not matched to a gene. This CDR3 spans 13 amino acids. Germline CDR1 and CDR2: MDHEN and SYDVKM. The CDR3 DNA follows: TGTGCCAGCAGGATACAGGGGACCTATGGCTACACCTTC. It yields the protein CASRIQGTYGYTF.

A note on this clonotype: A much larger clone differs by one base, so this may be a read error. J is TRBJ2-5 and V is TRBV7-9; 7 nucleotides line up with TRBD1. CDR1 and CDR2 from the germline V gene are SEHNR and FQNEAQ (reference sequence). V shed 4 bases and J 4 bases; nucleotides not matched to a gene: 6. CDR3 size: 14 residues. CDR3 loop: CASSSGQPRETQYF. The CDR3 DNA is TGTGCCAGCAGCTCGGGACAGCCACGAGAGACCCAGTACTTC.